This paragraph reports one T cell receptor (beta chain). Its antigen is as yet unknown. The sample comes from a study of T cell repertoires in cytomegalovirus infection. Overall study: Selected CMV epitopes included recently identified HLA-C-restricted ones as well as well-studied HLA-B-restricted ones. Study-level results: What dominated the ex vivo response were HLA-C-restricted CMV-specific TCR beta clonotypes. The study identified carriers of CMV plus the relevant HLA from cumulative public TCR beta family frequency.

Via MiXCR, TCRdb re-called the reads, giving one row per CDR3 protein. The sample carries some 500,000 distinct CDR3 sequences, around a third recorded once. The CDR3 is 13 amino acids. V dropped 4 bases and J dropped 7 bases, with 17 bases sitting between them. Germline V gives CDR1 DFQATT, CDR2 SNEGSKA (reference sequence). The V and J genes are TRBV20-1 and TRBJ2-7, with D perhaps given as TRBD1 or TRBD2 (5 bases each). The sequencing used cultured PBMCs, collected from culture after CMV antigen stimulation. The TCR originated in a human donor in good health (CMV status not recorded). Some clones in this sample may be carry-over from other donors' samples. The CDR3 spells CSANRDPLPEQYF. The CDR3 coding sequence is TGCAGTGCTAACCGGGACCCTTTGCCGGAGCAGTACTTC.